The clone carrying this T cell receptor beta chain was seen just once. The data were obtained in a study of blood T cell repertoires in COVID-19. Study details: Whether acute or convalescent, the COVID-19 samples came from the United States, Italy and Spain. In each case, the material was cDNA or gDNA derived from T cells, B-cell-depleted T cells, or PBMCs.

The study recruited people aged roughly 18 to 100 years across approximately 24 US areas. Categorization into cohorts depended on clinical history that participants reported. Sequencing used immunoSEQ multiplex PCR; TCRdb keeps in-frame clones, though not all of them. The sample contains about 160,000 clones, around 85% of which appear only once. With 3 bases removed from V and 4 bases from J, the gap between germline ends came to 23 bases. CDR3 length equals 18 residues. In germline, CDR1 is KGHDR, CDR2 SFDVKD. The chain couples TRBV24-1 to TRBJ1-2, with D maybe TRBD1 (5 bases). The clonotype comes from a woman between 35 and 50 years old with acute COVID-19. The sequenced sample was PBMCs or T cells enriched from blood (not recorded which). This chain's CDR3 is CATSDPLTDTKRIYGYTF. The CDR3 region has the DNA TGTGCCACCAGTGATCCTTTGACGGACACGAAACGAATCTATGGCTACACCTTC.